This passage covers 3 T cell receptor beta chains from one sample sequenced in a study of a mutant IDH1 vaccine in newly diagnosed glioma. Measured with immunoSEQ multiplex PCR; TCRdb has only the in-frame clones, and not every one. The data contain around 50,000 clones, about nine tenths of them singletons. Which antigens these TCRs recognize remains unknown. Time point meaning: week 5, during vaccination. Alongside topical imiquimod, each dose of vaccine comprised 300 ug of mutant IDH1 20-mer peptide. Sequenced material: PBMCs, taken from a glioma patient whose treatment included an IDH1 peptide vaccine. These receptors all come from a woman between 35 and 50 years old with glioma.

In DNA, the CDR3 is TGTGCCATCAACGAACGGGGAGGTCGGACTGAAGCTTTCTTT. Amino acids: CAINERGGRTEAFF. This sequence joins TRBV10-3 and TRBJ1-1; the D is unclear. CDR3 length: 14 residues. The germline V and J ends were trimmed by 7 bases and 5 bases, with 17 bases remaining between them. Germline V gene data show CDR1 as ENHRY and CDR2 as SYGVKD.

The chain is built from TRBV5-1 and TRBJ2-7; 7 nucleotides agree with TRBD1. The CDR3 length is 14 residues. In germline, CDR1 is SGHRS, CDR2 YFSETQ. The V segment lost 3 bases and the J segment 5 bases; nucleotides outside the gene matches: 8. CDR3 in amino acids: CASSYDRVVHEQYF. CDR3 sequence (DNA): TGCGCCAGCAGCTACGACAGGGTGGTCCACGAGCAGTACTTC.

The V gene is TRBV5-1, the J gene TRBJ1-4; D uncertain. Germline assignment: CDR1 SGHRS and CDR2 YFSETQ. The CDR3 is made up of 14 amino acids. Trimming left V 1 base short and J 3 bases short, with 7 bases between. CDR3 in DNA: TGCGCCAGCAGCTTGTTAGGGTCTAATGAAAAACTGTTTTTT. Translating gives CASSLLGSNEKLFF.